These T cell receptor beta chains were read from a single sample in a study of identifying expanded T cells in peripheral blood. Assay used: immunoSEQ multiplex PCR; TCRdb lists only in-frame clones, some missing. Found here are roughly 81,000 clones, 84% of them singletons; the top ten hold around 20%. Input material: blood. These receptor sequences come from a person aged 18-69 years in good health. Both conserved end residues are trimmed from each CDR3. The D gene is left open where the match is weak.

j_call | v_call | d_call | cdr3_aa
TRBJ1-4 | TRBV7-2 | - | ASSLMSISGREKLF
TRBJ2-3 | TRBV4-3 | - | ASSQDPSTDTQY
TRBJ2-1 | TRBV7-2 | TRBD1 | ASSFDRGKENEQF
TRBJ1-5 | TRBV27 | - | ASKSGTPAGNQPQH
TRBJ2-7 | TRBV27 | TRBD1 | ASSFRGTTGTGYEQY
TRBJ1-2 | TRBV30 | - | AWSVHLIGVVMGYT
TRBJ1-1 | TRBV11-3 | - | ASSQGGEGTEAF
TRBJ2-3 | TRBV29-1 | TRBD2 | SVEDPLAGGGRLSTDTQY
TRBJ1-4 | TRBV5-4 | - | ASSLRSENEKLF
TRBJ2-5 | TRBV6-1 | TRBD2 | ASSANGPISKRENQETQY
TRBJ2-5 | TRBV6-1 | TRBD2 | ASTSGRAWETQY
TRBJ1-5 | TRBV29-1 | TRBD1 | SVRQGAGQPQH
TRBJ1-2 | TRBV28 | TRBD1 | ASRRDSQRGYT
TRBJ2-2 | TRBV7-9 | - | ASSKRTANTGELF
TRBJ2-7 | TRBV6-1 | - | ASSEWETYEQY
TRBJ1-1 | TRBV4-1 | TRBD1 | ASSQPTGSSNTEAF
TRBJ1-1 | TRBV28 | TRBD1 | ASSLLPKTGGRDTEAF
TRBJ2-7 | TRBV27 | - | ASRRGRDYEQY
TRBJ2-1 | TRBV7-7 | - | ASSLSFAGPYNEQF
TRBJ2-1 | TRBV5-8 | - | ASSRPGASGHNEQF
TRBJ2-1 | TRBV9 | - | ASSVEAAYSYNEQF
TRBJ2-3 | TRBV28 | TRBD2 | ASSTPLAGEDTQY
TRBJ2-5 | TRBV27 | - | ASSLGETNRETQY
TRBJ2-2 | TRBV5-1 | - | ASSLIPNTGELF
TRBJ2-2 | TRBV7-9 | - | ASSQGTGELF
TRBJ1-3 | TRBV5-8 | - | ASSLVGPIGNTIY
TRBJ2-7 | TRBV7-2 | - | ASSLGRGAYEQY
TRBJ2-3 | TRBV10-3 | - | AISEFGSEVQY
TRBJ2-7 | TRBV9 | TRBD1 | ASSLGTGALYEQY
TRBJ1-2 | TRBV29-1 | TRBD1 | SVAGQINYGYT
TRBJ1-1 | TRBV7-3 | - | ASSSQQGNTEAF
TRBJ1-2 | TRBV21-1 | - | ATRQGSGYGYT
TRBJ2-7 | TRBV28 | TRBD1 | ASSSWTGEPYEQY
TRBJ2-2 | TRBV18 | - | ASSPGRGLNTGELF
TRBJ1-2 | TRBV11-2 | - | ASSPSGVYGYT
TRBJ2-2 | TRBV5-4 | - | ASSKRVGFNTGELF
TRBJ1-1 | TRBV27 | - | ASTPGGGTEAF
TRBJ2-2 | TRBV7-2 | - | ASTPRGGGTGELF
TRBJ1-1 | TRBV4-1 | - | ASSHPRGKAF
TRBJ2-2 | TRBV21-1 | - | ASTSVRRQEFTGELF
TRBJ1-4 | TRBV18 | - | ASSPLATNEKLF
TRBJ1-5 | TRBV7-2 | - | ASSIGGSNQPQH
TRBJ1-5 | TRBV7-9 | - | ASSSQPGQPQH
TRBJ2-7 | TRBV29-1 | TRBD2 | SVGDYNYEQY
TRBJ1-2 | TRBV30 | TRBD1 | AWSEFGTAGGST
TRBJ2-1 | TRBV7-9 | - | ASSLYSGQAYNEQF
TRBJ1-1 | TRBV19 | TRBD1 | ASSHGTGGATTEAF
TRBJ1-2 | TRBV7-8 | TRBD1 | ASSRDREGYT
TRBJ1-5 | TRBV28 | - | ASRRGTAQPQH
TRBJ1-4 | TRBV7-2 | TRBD1 | ASSKSTGAEGTNEKLF
TRBJ2-3 | TRBV18 | - | ASSPIILEVTQY
TRBJ2-3 | TRBV28 | TRBD1 | ASSSTGMMTDTQY
TRBJ2-3 | TRBV6-1 | TRBD2 | ASSGLAGGPDTQY
TRBJ2-7 | TRBV28 | - | ASTSGHSYEQY
TRBJ1-5 | TRBV28 | - | ASLGGNQPQH